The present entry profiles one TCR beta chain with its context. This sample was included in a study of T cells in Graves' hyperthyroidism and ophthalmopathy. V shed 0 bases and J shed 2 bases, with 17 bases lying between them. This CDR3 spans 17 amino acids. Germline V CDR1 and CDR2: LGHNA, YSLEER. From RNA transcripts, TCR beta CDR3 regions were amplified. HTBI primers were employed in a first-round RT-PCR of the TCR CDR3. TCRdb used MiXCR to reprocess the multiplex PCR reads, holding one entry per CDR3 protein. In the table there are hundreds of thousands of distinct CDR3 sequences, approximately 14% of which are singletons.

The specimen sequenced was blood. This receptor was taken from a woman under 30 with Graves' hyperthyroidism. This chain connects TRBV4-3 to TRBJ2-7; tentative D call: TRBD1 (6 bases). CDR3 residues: CASSQDVRQAGTYEQYF. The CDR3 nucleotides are TGCGCCAGCAGCCAAGATGTGAGACAGGCTGGGACCTACGAGCAGTACTTC.